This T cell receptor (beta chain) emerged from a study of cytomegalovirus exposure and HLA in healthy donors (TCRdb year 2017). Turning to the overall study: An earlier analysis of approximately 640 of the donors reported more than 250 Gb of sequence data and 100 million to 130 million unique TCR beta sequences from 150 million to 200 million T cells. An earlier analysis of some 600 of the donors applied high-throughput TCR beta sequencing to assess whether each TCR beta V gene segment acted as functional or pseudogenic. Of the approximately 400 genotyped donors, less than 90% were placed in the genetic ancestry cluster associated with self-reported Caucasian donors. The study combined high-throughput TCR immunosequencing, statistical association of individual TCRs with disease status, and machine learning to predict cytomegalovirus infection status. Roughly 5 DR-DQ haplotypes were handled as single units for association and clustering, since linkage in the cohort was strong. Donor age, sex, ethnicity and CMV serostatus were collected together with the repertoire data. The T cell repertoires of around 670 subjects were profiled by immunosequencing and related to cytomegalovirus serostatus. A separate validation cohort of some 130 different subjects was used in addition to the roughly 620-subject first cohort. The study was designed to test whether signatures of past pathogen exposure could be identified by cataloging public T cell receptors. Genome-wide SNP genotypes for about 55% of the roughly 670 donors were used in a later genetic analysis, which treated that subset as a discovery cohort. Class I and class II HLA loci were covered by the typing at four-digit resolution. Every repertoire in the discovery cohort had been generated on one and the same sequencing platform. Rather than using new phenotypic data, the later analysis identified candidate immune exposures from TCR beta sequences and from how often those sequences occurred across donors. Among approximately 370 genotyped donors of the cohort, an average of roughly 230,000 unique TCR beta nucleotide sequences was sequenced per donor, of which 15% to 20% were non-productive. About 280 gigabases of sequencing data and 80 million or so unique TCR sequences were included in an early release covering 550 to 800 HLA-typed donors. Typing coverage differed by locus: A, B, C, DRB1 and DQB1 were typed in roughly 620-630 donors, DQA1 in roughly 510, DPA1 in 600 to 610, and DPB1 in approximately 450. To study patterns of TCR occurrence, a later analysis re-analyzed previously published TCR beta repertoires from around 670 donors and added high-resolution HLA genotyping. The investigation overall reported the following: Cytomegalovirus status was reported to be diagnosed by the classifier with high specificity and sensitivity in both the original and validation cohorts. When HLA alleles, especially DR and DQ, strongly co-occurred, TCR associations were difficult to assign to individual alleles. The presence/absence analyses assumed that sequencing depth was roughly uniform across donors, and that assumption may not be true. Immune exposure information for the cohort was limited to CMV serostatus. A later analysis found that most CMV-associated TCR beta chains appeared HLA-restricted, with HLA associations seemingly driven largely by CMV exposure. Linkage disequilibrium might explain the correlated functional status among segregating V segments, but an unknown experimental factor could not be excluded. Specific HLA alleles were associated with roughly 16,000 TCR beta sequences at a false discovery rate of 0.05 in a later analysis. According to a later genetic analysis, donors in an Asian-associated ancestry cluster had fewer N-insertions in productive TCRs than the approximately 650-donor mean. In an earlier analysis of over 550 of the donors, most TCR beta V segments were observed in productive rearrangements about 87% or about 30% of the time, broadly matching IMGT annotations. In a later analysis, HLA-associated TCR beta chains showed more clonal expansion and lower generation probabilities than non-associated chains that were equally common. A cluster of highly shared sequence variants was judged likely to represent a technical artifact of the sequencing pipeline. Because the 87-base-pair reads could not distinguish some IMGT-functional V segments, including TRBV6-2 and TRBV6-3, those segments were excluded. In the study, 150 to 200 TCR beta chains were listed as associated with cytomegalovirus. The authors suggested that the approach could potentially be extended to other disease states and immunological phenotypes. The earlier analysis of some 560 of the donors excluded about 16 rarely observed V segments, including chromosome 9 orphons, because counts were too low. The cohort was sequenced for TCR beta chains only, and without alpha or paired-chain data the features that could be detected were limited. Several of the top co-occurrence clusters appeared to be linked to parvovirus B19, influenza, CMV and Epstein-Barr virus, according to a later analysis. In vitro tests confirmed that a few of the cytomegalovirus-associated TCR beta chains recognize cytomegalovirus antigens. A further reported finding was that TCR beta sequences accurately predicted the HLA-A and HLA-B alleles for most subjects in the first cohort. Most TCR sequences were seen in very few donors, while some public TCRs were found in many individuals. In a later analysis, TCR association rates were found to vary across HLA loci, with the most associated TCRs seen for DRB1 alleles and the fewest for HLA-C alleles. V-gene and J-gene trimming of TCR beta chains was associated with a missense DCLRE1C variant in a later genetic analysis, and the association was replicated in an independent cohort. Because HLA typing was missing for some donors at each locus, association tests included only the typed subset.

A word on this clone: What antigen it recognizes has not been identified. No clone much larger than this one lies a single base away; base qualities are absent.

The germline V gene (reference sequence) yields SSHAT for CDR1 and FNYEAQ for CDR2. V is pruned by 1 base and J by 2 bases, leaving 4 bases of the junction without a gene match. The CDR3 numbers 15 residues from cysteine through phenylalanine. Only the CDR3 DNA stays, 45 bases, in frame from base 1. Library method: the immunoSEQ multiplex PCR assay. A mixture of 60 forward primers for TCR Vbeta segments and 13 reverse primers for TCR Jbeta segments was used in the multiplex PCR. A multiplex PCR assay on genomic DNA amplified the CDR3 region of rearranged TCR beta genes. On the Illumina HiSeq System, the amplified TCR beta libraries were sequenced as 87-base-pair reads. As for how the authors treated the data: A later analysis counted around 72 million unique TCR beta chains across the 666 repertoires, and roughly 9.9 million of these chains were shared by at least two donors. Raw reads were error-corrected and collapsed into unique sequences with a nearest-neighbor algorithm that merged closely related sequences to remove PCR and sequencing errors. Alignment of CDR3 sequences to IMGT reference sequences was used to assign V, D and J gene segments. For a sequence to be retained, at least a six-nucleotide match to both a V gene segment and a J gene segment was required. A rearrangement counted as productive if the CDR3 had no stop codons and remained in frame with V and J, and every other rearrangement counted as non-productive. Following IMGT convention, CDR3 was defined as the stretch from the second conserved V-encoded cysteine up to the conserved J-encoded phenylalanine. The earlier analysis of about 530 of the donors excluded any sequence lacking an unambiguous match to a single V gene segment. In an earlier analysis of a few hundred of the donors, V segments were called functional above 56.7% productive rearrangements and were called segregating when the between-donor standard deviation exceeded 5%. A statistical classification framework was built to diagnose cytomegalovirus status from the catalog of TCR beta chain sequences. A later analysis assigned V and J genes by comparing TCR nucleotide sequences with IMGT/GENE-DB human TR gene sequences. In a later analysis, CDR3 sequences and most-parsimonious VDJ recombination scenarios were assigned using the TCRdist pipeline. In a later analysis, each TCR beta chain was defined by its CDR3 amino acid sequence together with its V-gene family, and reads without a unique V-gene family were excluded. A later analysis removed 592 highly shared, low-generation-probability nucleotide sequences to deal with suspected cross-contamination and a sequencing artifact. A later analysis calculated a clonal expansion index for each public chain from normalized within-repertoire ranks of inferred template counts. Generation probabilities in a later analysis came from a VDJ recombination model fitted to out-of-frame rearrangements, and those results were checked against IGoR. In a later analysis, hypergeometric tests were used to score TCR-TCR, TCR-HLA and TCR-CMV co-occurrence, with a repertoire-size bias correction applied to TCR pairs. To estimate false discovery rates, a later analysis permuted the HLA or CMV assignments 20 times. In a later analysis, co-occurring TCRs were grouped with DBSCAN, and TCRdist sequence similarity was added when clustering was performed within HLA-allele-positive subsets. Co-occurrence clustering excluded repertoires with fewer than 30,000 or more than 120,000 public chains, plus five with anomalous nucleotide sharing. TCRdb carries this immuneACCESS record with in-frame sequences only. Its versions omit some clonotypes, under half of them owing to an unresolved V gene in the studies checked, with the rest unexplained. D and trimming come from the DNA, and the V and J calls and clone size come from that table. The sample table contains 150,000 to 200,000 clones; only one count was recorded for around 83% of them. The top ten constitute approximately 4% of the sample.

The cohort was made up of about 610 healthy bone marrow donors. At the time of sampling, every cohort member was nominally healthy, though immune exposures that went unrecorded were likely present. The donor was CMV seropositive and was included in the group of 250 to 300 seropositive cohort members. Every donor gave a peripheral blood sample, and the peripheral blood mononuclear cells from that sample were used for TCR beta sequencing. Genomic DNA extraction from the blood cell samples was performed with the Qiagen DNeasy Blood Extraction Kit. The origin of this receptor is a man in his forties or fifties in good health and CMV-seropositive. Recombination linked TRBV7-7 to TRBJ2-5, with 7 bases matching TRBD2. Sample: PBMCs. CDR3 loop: CASSLGPSGQETQYF. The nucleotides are TGTGCCAGCAGCTTAGGCCCTAGCGGACAAGAGACCCAGTACTTC.